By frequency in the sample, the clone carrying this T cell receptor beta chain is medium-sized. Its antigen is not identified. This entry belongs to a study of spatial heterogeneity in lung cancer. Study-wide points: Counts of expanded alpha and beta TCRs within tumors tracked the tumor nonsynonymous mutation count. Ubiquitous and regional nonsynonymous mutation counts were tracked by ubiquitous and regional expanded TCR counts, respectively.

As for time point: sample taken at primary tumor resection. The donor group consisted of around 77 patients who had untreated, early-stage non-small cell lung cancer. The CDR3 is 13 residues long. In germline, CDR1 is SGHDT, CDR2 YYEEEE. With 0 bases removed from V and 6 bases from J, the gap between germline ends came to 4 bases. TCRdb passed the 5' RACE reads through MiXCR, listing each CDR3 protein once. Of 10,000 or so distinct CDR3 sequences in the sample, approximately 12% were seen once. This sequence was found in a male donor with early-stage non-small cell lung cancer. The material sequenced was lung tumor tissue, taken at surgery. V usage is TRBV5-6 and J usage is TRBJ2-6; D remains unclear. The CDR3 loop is CASSLGQANVLTF. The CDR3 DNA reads TGTGCCAGCAGCTTGGGGCAGGCCAACGTCCTGACTTTC. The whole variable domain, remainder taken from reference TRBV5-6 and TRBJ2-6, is DAGVTQSPTHLIKTRGQQVTLRCSPKSGHDTVSWYQQALGQGPQFIFQYYEEEERQRGNFPDRFSGHQFPNYSSELNVNALLLGDSALYLCASSLGQANVLTFGAGSRLTVL.